The 8 T cell receptor beta chains given below trace back to one sample, sequenced in a study of T cells in Graves' hyperthyroidism and ophthalmopathy. From RNA transcripts, TCR beta CDR3 regions were amplified. The primer set for the first-round RT-PCR of the TCR CDR3 was HTBI. Each CDR3 protein is one row after TCRdb ran MiXCR on the multiplex PCR reads. Among hundreds of thousands of distinct CDR3 sequences listed, around 14% were seen once. Input material: blood. These receptors came from a woman aged 25 to 39 with Graves' hyperthyroidism that later progressed to Graves' ophthalmopathy.

This clonotype showed up many times. The rearrangement links TRBV6-6 to TRBJ2-7; D may be TRBD1 or TRBD2 (7 bases each). CDR3 length: 21 residues. The germline V and J ends were trimmed by 1 base and 2 bases, with 30 bases remaining between them. Germline V CDR1 and CDR2: MNHNY, SVGAGI (reference sequence). The CDR3 nucleotides read TGTGCCAGCAGTTACTTACAACCAGGGGGGGAGGGAGGAACAGGCCCCTACGAGCAGTACTTC. This codes for CASSYLQPGGEGGTGPYEQYF.

This clonotype was observed many times. V usage is TRBV20-1 and J usage is TRBJ1-2; D perhaps matches TRBD1 (6 bases). The germline V gene has CDR1 DFQATT and CDR2 SNEGSKA (reference sequence). The CDR3 is 13 residues long. Trimming stripped 1 base from V and 9 bases from J, with 15 bases between. The CDR3 sequence: CSARVPIGGRYTF. DNA for the CDR3: TGCAGTGCTAGAGTTCCGATTGGGGGCCGCTACACCTTC.

This clonotype was seen repeatedly, ten times or more. The V call is TRBV20-1, the J call TRBJ2-3; D not certain. The V gene's germline CDR1 is DFQATT and CDR2 SNEGSKA (reference sequence). This CDR3 has 13 amino acids. Trimming shortened V by 6 bases and J by 6 bases, and 16 bases separated the two germline ends. CDR3 sequence: CSATLDVDDTQYF. CDR3 coding DNA: TGCAGTGCCACCCTGGACGTGGACGATACGCAGTATTTT.

This clonotype was seen ten or more times. The gene calls are TRBV29-1 and TRBJ1-5; D is ambiguous. Per germline, CDR1 SQVTM and CDR2 ANQGSEA. The CDR3 contains 12 residues. Trimming cost V 4 bases and J 0 bases, with 4 bases left between them. In DNA, the CDR3 is TGCAGCGTTGGAGGTAGCAATCAGCCCCAGCATTTT. It is translated as CSVGGSNQPQHF.

This clonotype was seen many times. With a much larger clone just one base away, this may be a read error. The chain joins TRBV12-3 or TRBV12-4 to TRBJ1-1; 9 nucleotides match TRBD1. The trim removed 8 bases at V and 3 bases at J, leaving 10 bases unmatched. There are 15 residues in the CDR3. CDR3 in amino acids: CASGQVTGGDTEAFF. The DNA of the CDR3 is TGTGCCAGCGGCCAGGTGACAGGGGGAGACACTGAAGCTTTCTTT.

This clonotype occurred many times. The chain carries TRBV6-1 and TRBJ2-5; tentatively, D is TRBD1 (5 bases). Germline CDR1 is MNHNS and CDR2 is SASEGT. This CDR3 is built from 15 residues. V lost 5 bases and J 1 base, leaving 14 bases between the germline ends. For the CDR3, the DNA is TGTGCCAGCAGTACCAGGAGAAGGGGCCAAGAGACCCAGTACTTC. Translation gives CASSTRRRGQETQYF.

This clonotype appeared many times. The chain carries TRBV11-2 and TRBJ2-3; D is unresolved. CDR1 and CDR2 (germline): SGHAT, FQNNGV. The CDR3 spans 11 residues. The ends were cut back, 10 bases at V and 0 bases at J, with 5 bases in the middle. CDR3 in amino acids: CATGSTDTQYF. CDR3 in DNA: TGTGCCACGGGTAGCACAGATACGCAGTATTTT.

Only a few counts were recorded for this clonotype. V gene TRBV20-1 combines with J gene TRBJ2-3, with a weak D call TRBD2 (6 bases). Per the germline V gene, CDR1 is DFQATT and CDR2 is SNEGSKA (reference sequence). CDR3 length: 15 residues. Trimming shortened V by 5 bases and J by 1 base, and 16 bases separated the two germline ends. The CDR3 DNA sequence: TGCAGTGCTCGGGGAGGCGGGATAGGCACAGATACGCAGTATTTT. Protein sequence: CSARGGGIGTDTQYF.